This T cell receptor (beta chain) was sequenced for a study of human versus mouse CDR3 diversity and MHC coevolution. Using immunoSEQ multiplex PCR, the repertoire was profiled, and TCRdb retains in-frame clones only, with some absent. Of about 60,000 clones listed, approximately 94% were seen once; the top ten hold 15% to 20%. Between the trimmed V and J ends, which lost 1 base and 2 bases, there was a span of 5 bases. This CDR3 has 13 amino acids. Per the germline V gene, CDR1 is SGHNT and CDR2 is YENEEA. The rearrangement uses TRBV11-3 and TRBJ1-2; no clear D gene. The receptor was isolated from a person aged 55-75 years in good health. The sequencing input was naive CD4+ T cells from blood. Subset reported: CD45RO-negative CD62L-positive naive CD4 T cells. This CDR3 reads CASSLGGNYGYTF. For the CDR3, the DNA is TGTGCCAGCAGCTTAGGAGGCAACTATGGCTACACCTTC.